This TCR beta chain was identified in a study of blood T cell repertoires in COVID-19. Turning to the study itself: There were acute and convalescent COVID-19 samples, and they came from the United States, Italy and Spain. T cells, B-cell-depleted T cells, or PBMCs supplied cDNA or gDNA.

In the source study's methods: Amplification from reference gene primers served as the basis for estimated nucleated cell counts. Sequencing was performed with immunoSEQ multiplex PCR; in TCRdb, only in-frame clones are kept and a portion is missing. That table gives V, J and clone size, and the DNA gave D and trimming. The sample records about 88,000 clones, around nine tenths being singletons. The CDR3 has 16 residues. CDR1 PRHDT and CDR2 FYEKMQ come from the germline V gene (reference sequence). Trimming cost V 3 bases and J 0 bases, with 9 bases left between them. With respect to this clone: This specimen includes other DNA sequences encoding the same CDR3.

The J gene is TRBJ1-6, the V gene TRBV13, with no clear D. The sequencing input was peripheral blood. This clonotype was obtained from a man between 60 and 75 years old with acute or convalescent COVID-19. CDR3 bases: TGTGCCAGCAGCTTCCGGGGTAGCTCCTATAATTCACCCCTCCACTTT. Protein sequence: CASSFRGSSYNSPLHF.